These T cell receptor beta chains were read from a single sample in a study of T cell changes during pregnancy in multiple sclerosis. Repertoires were generated with immunoSEQ multiplex PCR, while TCRdb's copy carries only in-frame clones and drops some. The top ten hold around 1.9% of the sample, which has 50,000 or so clones, 90% to 95% seen once. Specimen: peripheral blood, collected in the second trimester of pregnancy. Receptor source: a female donor with multiple sclerosis, enrolled in a pregnancy study. Both conserved end residues are part of each CDR3. The D gene is left open where the match is weak. Clone size is not always given. Where it is, it says once, few, many or a class for expanded clones.

>-|TRBD2|TRBV5-1|TRBJ2-2
TGCGCCAGCAGCTTGGAGCTAGCGGGAGTTGGCACCGGGGAGCTGTTTTTT
CASSLELAGVGTGELFF
>-|TRBD1|TRBV18|TRBJ2-7
TGTGCCAGCTCGCCGGACAGGGGGCATTTCGAGCAGTACTTC
CASSPDRGHFEQYF
>-|TRBD2|TRBV6-4|TRBJ2-3
TGTGCCAGCAGTGCTGAGGGAGGGCCCCCAGATACGCAGTATTTT
CASSAEGGPPDTQYF
>-|-|TRBV5-1|TRBJ2-6
TGCGCCAGCAGCTTGGGCCCCGGTACGGGGGCCAACGTCCTGACTTTC
CASSLGPGTGANVLTF
>-|-|TRBV28|TRBJ2-5
TGTGCCAGCAGTTTAATGGGGGCAGAAGAGACCCAGTACTTC
CASSLMGAEETQYF
>-|TRBD2|TRBV6-5|TRBJ2-1
TGTGCCAGCAGTGGGACTAGCGGGGTATACAATGAGCAGTTCTTC
CASSGTSGVYNEQFF
>-|TRBD2|TRBV5-1|TRBJ2-3
TGCGCCAGCGCGGGGAGCGGGAGTATAGATACGCAGTATTTT
CASAGSGSIDTQYF
>-|TRBD1|TRBV28|TRBJ1-2
TGTGCCAGCAGTAAGGGGACAGGGGGCGCTTCCTATGGCTACACCTTC
CASSKGTGGASYGYTF
>few|TRBD2|TRBV11-2|TRBJ2-5
TGTGCCAGCAGCTTAGTGGTTAGCGGGGAGACCCAGTACTTC
CASSLVVSGETQYF
>-|-|TRBV5-1|TRBJ1-2
TGCGCCAGCAGGACCGACTCCGGGGTAGGGGGCTACACCTTC
CASRTDSGVGGYTF
>-|TRBD1|TRBV4-2|TRBJ1-5
TGTGCCAGCAGCCAAGATTCACAGGGGAATCAGCCCCAGCATTTT
CASSQDSQGNQPQHF
>-|TRBD2|TRBV6-5|TRBJ2-7
TGTGCCAGCAGCTCCCGGGAGGGGCTCTCCTACGAGCAGTACTTC
CASSSREGLSYEQYF
>once|TRBD1|TRBV10-3|TRBJ1-1
TGTGCCATAGGAACAGGGGCAGGGGCGAGCACTGAAGCTTTCTTT
CAIGTGAGASTEAFF
>-|-|TRBV7-9|TRBJ1-2
TGTGCCAGCAGCCCCACACGACAGGAATCGAGGCTCAAGAGCTACACCTTC
CASSPTRQESRLKSYTF
>-|-|TRBV6-6|TRBJ2-7
TGTGCCAGCAGTTACTCGCCGAGGGAACCCACCTACGAGCAGTACTTC
CASSYSPREPTYEQYF
>-|-|TRBV4-3|TRBJ2-7
TGCGCCAGCAGCCTCGAAGCCCCGGGGGCCTACGAGCAGTACTTC
CASSLEAPGAYEQYF
>-|-|TRBV6-6|TRBJ2-7
TGTGCCAGCAGTTACTTAGAATTCTCCTACGAGCAGTACTTC
CASSYLEFSYEQYF
>once|TRBD1|TRBV19|TRBJ1-5
TGTGCCAGTAAGTTCCGCGACAGGGTGTATCAGCCCCAGCATTTT
CASKFRDRVYQPQHF
>-|-|TRBV4-2|TRBJ2-3
TGTGCCAGCAGCCAAGACAGACTGGACACAGATACGCAGTATTTT
CASSQDRLDTDTQYF
>-|TRBD2|TRBV7-9|TRBJ2-1
TGTGCCAGCAGCCCCAGCGGGAATATCTACAATGAGCAGTTCTTC
CASSPSGNIYNEQFF
>-|-|TRBV11-2|TRBJ2-7
TGTGCCAGCAGCTTAGATTTCAGGTTAACCTACGAGCAGTACTTC
CASSLDFRLTYEQYF
>-|TRBD2|TRBV27|TRBJ2-7
TGTGCCAGCCATACTCTAACTAGCGGGAGCTACGAGCAGTACTTC
CASHTLTSGSYEQYF
>-|TRBD1|TRBV5-1|TRBJ1-2
TGCGCCAGCAGCTCCCAAACGGGACAGGTTAACTATGGCTACACCTTC
CASSSQTGQVNYGYTF
>-|TRBD1|TRBV5-4|TRBJ1-1
TGTGCCAGCAGCCCGGGACAGGGTGTCACTGAAGCTTTCTTT
CASSPGQGVTEAFF
>-|TRBD2|TRBV18|TRBJ2-1
TGTGCCAGCTCACAGGGACTAGCGCAATCGAGTGAGCAGTTCTTC
CASSQGLAQSSEQFF
>-|TRBD2|TRBV9|TRBJ2-4
TGTGCCAGCAGCGTAACGGGAGGGAGGGGAAACATTCAGTACTTC
CASSVTGGRGNIQYF
>-|TRBD1|TRBV7-3|TRBJ2-1
TGTGCCAGCAGCTCCCTAGGACAGGGACAGAATGAGCAGTTCTTC
CASSSLGQGQNEQFF
>-|TRBD2|TRBV11-3|TRBJ2-1
TGTGCCAGCAGCTTCGGGACTAGCACACTAATGGAGCAGTTCTTC
CASSFGTSTLMEQFF
>-|-|TRBV7-9|TRBJ2-7
TGTGCCAGCAGCTTAGCGCGTGGTAACGAGCAGTACTTC
CASSLARGNEQYF
>-|-|TRBV7-6|TRBJ1-2
TGTGCCAGCAGCACCTGGGGCGTGGAGGGCTACACCTTC
CASSTWGVEGYTF
>-|TRBD1|TRBV19|TRBJ1-5
TGTGCCAGTAGTACCCCCGACAGGGGAGTCAATCAGCCCCAGCATTTT
CASSTPDRGVNQPQHF
>-|TRBD2|TRBV19|TRBJ2-3
TGTGCCAGTAGCCTACTAGCGGGACGAAGCACAGATACGCAGTATTTT
CASSLLAGRSTDTQYF
>once|TRBD2|TRBV18|TRBJ2-7
TGTGCCAGCTCACCGAGCGGGATTTATCGCGAGCAGTACTTC
CASSPSGIYREQYF
>-|-|TRBV4-3|TRBJ2-7
TGCGCCAGCAGCCAAGAGGTGGCACAAAACGAGCAGTACTTC
CASSQEVAQNEQYF
>-|TRBD2|TRBV7-2|TRBJ2-1
TGTGCCAGCAGCTTAGGCGGTAGCGGGAGACGGGCCAATGAGCAGTTCTTC
CASSLGGSGRRANEQFF
>-|TRBD2|TRBV12-5|TRBJ2-2
TGTGCTAGTGGTTTAAGACTAGCGGGAGTTAAAACCGGGGAGCTGTTTTTT
CASGLRLAGVKTGELFF
>-|TRBD1|TRBV28|TRBJ1-4
TGTGCCAGCAGTCCCCGGGACAGGGCTAGTAATGAAAAACTGTTTTTT
CASSPRDRASNEKLFF
>-|-|TRBV4-1|TRBJ1-5
TGCGCCAGCAGCCAGGGCTTACAGGGCGCAATAGATCAGCCCCAGCATTTT
CASSQGLQGAIDQPQHF
>-|-|TRBV4-1|TRBJ2-5
TGCGCCAGCAGCCAAGACGGGACACGAGGAGAGACCCAGTACTTC
CASSQDGTRGETQYF
>-|-|TRBV2|TRBJ1-1
TGTGCCAGCAGCGTAAGAGGGATAGGGAACACTGAAGCTTTCTTT
CASSVRGIGNTEAFF
>-|-|TRBV4-3|TRBJ2-7
TGCGCCAGCAGCGATAATGTTGTGGGCAAGGTCCAAGAGCAGTACTTC
CASSDNVVGKVQEQYF
>-|-|TRBV27|TRBJ2-2
TGTGCCAGCACAGACTTAGGAAACACCGGGGAGCTGTTTTTT
CASTDLGNTGELFF
>-|TRBD1|TRBV13|TRBJ1-1
TGTGCCAGCACCTCCAGGGGGCAGGGTGCTTTCTTT
CASTSRGQGAFF
>-|TRBD1|TRBV6-6|TRBJ2-3
TGTGCCAGCAGCGACAGGGCAGGGCAGTATTTT
CASSDRAGQYF
>-|TRBD2|TRBV12-5|TRBJ2-1
TGTGCTAGTGGTTTAGAACCGGGACTAGCGGGAGTCGATGAGCAGTTCTTC
CASGLEPGLAGVDEQFF
>-|TRBD2|TRBV28|TRBJ2-3
TGTGCCAGCAGTGGGCCGGGACTACTCACAGATACGCAGTATTTT
CASSGPGLLTDTQYF
>-|-|TRBV1|TRBJ2-4
TGCACCAGCAGCGCCGTCCACCCGGGGTACGCCAAAAACATTCAGTACTTC
CTSSAVHPGYAKNIQYF
>-|TRBD1|TRBV30|TRBJ2-5
TGTGCCTGGAGTGTACTAGGACAGGGGATCTTGGAGACCCAGTACTTC
CAWSVLGQGILETQYF
>medium-sized|-|TRBV4-2|TRBJ2-1
TGTGCCAGCAGCCAAGAAACAGCGGGCTACAATGAGCAGTTCTTC
CASSQETAGYNEQFF
>-|-|TRBV7-2|TRBJ1-1
TGTGCCAGCAGCTCCTCCTTGGGGGGCACTGAAGCTTTCTTT
CASSSSLGGTEAFF
>-|-|TRBV2|TRBJ2-3
TGTGCCAGCAGTCCTTGGGGCGGACGCACAGATACGCAGTATTTT
CASSPWGGRTDTQYF
>-|TRBD1|TRBV5-1|TRBJ2-1
TGCGCCAGCAGCTTGTATCCTTTTCCGGGACAGGGGGACAATGAGCAGTTCTTC
CASSLYPFPGQGDNEQFF
>-|TRBD1|TRBV5-1|TRBJ1-1
TGCGCCAGCAGTTCCCGGACAGGGGGCTCTGAAGCTTTCTTT
CASSSRTGGSEAFF
>-|-|TRBV7-6|TRBJ1-2
TGTGCCAGCAGCAGACAGAACTCTAACTATGGCTACACCTTC
CASSRQNSNYGYTF
>-|TRBD1|TRBV6-6|TRBJ1-5
TGTGCCAGCAGTTACGAAGGACAGGGAATAAATTTT
CASSYEGQGINF
>-|TRBD1|TRBV27|TRBJ1-2
TGTGCCAGCAGCCGAAGGGGGCTCATCGATGGCTACACCTTC
CASSRRGLIDGYTF
>once|-|TRBV7-2|TRBJ2-7
TGTGCCAGCAGCCGGAGTACCTACGAGCAGTACTTC
CASSRSTYEQYF